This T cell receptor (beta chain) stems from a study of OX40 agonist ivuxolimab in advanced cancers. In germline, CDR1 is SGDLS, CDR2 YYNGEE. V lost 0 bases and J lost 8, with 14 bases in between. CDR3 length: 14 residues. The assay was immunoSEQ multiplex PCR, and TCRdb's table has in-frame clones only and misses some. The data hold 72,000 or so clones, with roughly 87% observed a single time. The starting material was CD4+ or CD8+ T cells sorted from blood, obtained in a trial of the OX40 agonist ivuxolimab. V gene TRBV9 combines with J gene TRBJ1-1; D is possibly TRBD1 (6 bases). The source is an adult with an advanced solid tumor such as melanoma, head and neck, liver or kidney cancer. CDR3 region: CASSVVTGNQEAFF. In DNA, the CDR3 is TGTGCCAGCAGCGTAGTTACAGGGAATCAAGAAGCTTTCTTT.